The 3 T cell receptor beta chains below were found in one sample sequenced in a study of T-cell reconstitution after alpha-beta-depleted transplantation in children. The TCRbeta library was prepared with unique molecular identifiers. One entry per CDR3 protein, called by TCRdb with MiXCR from the PCR reads. The sample holds about 200,000 distinct CDR3 sequences, about 6.6% seen once. This specimen consisted of PBMCs, obtained before TCRalphabeta/CD19-depleted stem cell transplant. Source of these receptors: a boy between 2 and 10 years old with acute lymphoblastic leukemia, due to receive a stem cell transplant.

This clonotype was detected a few times. The chain has TRBV20-1 and TRBJ2-3, with D hard to call. Trimming left V 3 bases short and J 0 bases short, with 13 bases between. Germline CDR1 is DFQATT and CDR2 is SNEGSKA (reference sequence). CDR3 length equals 15 residues. The chain's CDR3 is CSARMGPVSTDTQYF. The CDR3 DNA sequence: TGCAGTGCTAGGATGGGCCCAGTCAGCACAGATACGCAGTATTTT.

This clonotype was picked up many times. This chain uses TRBV11-1 with TRBJ2-1; 7 positions match TRBD2. J gave up 2 bases and V 3 bases, and 16 bases lay outside the gene matches. The length of the CDR3 is 19 residues. The germline V gene has CDR1 SGHAT and CDR2 FQDESV (reference sequence). The CDR3 loop is CASSLPTALGGVTYNEQFF. DNA of the CDR3: TGTGCCAGCAGCTTGCCCACAGCTCTGGGAGGGGTCACCTACAATGAGCAGTTCTTC.

This clonotype was seen repeatedly, ten times or more. V is TRBV14 and J is TRBJ2-1; D gene ambiguous. Trimming stripped 1 base from V and 6 bases from J, with 1 base between. The CDR3 is 11 amino acids. Looked up from germline, CDR1 is SGHDN and CDR2 is FVKESK. CDR3 amino acids: CASSQVNEQFF. The CDR3 DNA is TGTGCCAGCAGCCAAGTCAATGAGCAGTTCTTC. Looking up the rest from reference TRBV14 and TRBJ2-1 gives the full variable domain: EAGVTQFPSHSVIEKGQTVTLRCDPISGHDNLYWYRRVMGKEIKFLLHFVKESKQDESGMPNNRFLAERTGGTYSTLKVQPAELEDSGVYFCASSQVNEQFFGPGTRLTVL.